A single sample is the source of the 5 T cell receptor beta chains below, sequenced in a study of shared clonotypes between healthy human individuals. Data came from immunoSEQ multiplex PCR; TCRdb stores just in-frame clones and leaves some out. The data contain over a million clones, approximately 98.5% of them singletons. The sample comprised naive CD4+ T cells sorted from blood. As for subset: CD45RA+ positively selected. All receptors derive from a young man in good health.

The V call is TRBV7-6, the J call TRBJ2-1; D is perhaps TRBD2 (6 bases). With 0 bases removed from V and 8 bases from J, the gap between germline ends came to 11 bases. The CDR3 runs to 14 residues. Germline-derived CDR1 and CDR2 are SGHVS and FNYEAQ. CDR3 amino acids: CASSLADQRDEQFF. CDR3 DNA: TGTGCCAGCAGCTTAGCGGATCAGCGGGATGAGCAGTTCTTC. Supplemented by reference TRBV7-6 and TRBJ2-1, the full variable domain reads GAGVSQSPRYKVTKRGQDVALRCDPISGHVSLYWYRQALGQGPEFLTYFNYEAQQDKSGLPNDRFSAERPEGSISTLTIQRTEQRDSAMYRCASSLADQRDEQFFGPGTRLTVL.

J is TRBJ1-1 and V is TRBV5-5; the D gene is possibly TRBD1 (5 bases). Germline CDR1 and CDR2: SGHKS and YYEKEE (reference sequence). V was cut by 4 bases and J by 0 bases, with 13 bases left in between. The CDR3 totals 15 residues. In DNA form, the CDR3 reads TGTGCCAGCAGCGCATTGGGACGGTTGAACACTGAAGCTTTCTTT. Translating gives CASSALGRLNTEAFF.

This chain uses TRBV14 with TRBJ2-7; D is possibly TRBD1 (5 bases). V gave up 3 bases and J gave up 2 bases, with 11 bases separating them. The CDR3 is 14 amino acids. Per the germline V gene, CDR1 is SGHDN and CDR2 is FVKESK. This chain's CDR3 is CASSQPTGTYEQYF. The CDR3, as DNA: TGTGCCAGCAGCCAGCCAACAGGAACCTACGAGCAGTACTTC.

The J gene is TRBJ2-2, the V gene TRBV5-1, with 10 bases lining up with TRBD1. The CDR3 length is 13 residues. In germline, CDR1 is SGHRS, CDR2 YFSETQ. The trim removed 9 bases at V and 7 bases at J, leaving 6 bases unmatched. This chain's CDR3 is CATRTGGVGELFF. As DNA, the CDR3 is TGCGCCACCCGGACAGGGGGGGTCGGGGAGCTGTTTTTT.

This chain uses TRBV10-3 with TRBJ2-5; no definite D call. This CDR3 comprises 12 residues. V lost 5 bases, J lost 4 bases, and 8 bases lay in between. Per the germline V gene, CDR1 is ENHRY and CDR2 is SYGVKD. CDR3: CAISIPGETQYF. Written as DNA, the CDR3 is TGTGCCATCAGTATTCCTGGAGAGACCCAGTACTTC.